The 24 T cell receptor beta chains given below trace back to one sample, sequenced in a study of control samples from healthy donors and cancer patients. This table comes from immunoSEQ multiplex PCR, and its TCRdb copy is limited to in-frame clones, with some not included. The table lists about 120,000 clones, around nine tenths of them singletons, with around 9% in the top ten. Sample: blood. Receptors originate from a man aged 40-49 years in good health.

J is TRBJ2-1 and V is TRBV2; 7 bases agree with TRBD2. CDR1 and CDR2 (germline): SNHLY, FYNNEI. This CDR3 contains 12 residues. Germline trimming cut 6 bases from V and 9 bases from J; bases unmatched to any gene: 5. CDR3 amino acids: CASRGIAGEQFF. CDR3 bases: TGTGCCAGCAGAGGGATAGCGGGTGAGCAGTTCTTC.

The V call is TRBV12-5, the J call TRBJ1-4; D is possibly TRBD1 (6 bases). Trimming shortened V by 6 bases and J by 2 bases, and 16 bases separated the two germline ends. CDR3 length: 16 residues. The germline V gene encodes CDR1 LGHNT and CDR2 FRNRAP. In nucleotides, the CDR3 is TGTGCTAGTGGAGCCGACAGGTTCGGTACTAATGAAAAACTGTTTTTT. Residues: CASGADRFGTNEKLFF.

In the case of this clone: Other DNA sequences in this sample translate to the same CDR3. The chain uses TRBV3-1 (or the pseudogene TRBV3-2) and TRBJ2-5; 13 nucleotides match TRBD2. V was pared by 4 bases and J by 5 bases, with 4 bases of the junction left unmatched. This CDR3 has 15 amino acids. The germline V gene encodes CDR1 LGHDT and CDR2 YNNKEL (reference sequence). CDR3 loop: CASSPRTSGGETQYF. The CDR3 nucleotides are TGTGCCAGCAGCCCCAGGACTAGCGGGGGTGAGACCCAGTACTTC.

The gene calls are TRBV15 and TRBJ2-2; the match to TRBD2 covers 8 bases. After removal of 6 bases from V and 6 bases from J, the junction contained 9 bases not matched to a gene. CDR1 is LNHNV, CDR2 YYDKDF, per germline (reference sequence). There are 15 residues in the CDR3. The CDR3 nucleotides are TGTGCCACCAGGGGCGGGGGGAGAGAGGCCGGGGAGCTGTTTTTT. This sequence encodes CATRGGGREAGELFF.

The V gene is TRBV12-3 or TRBV12-4, the J gene TRBJ1-2, with D perhaps TRBD1 (5 bases). With 7 bases removed from V and 8 bases from J, the gap between germline ends came to 17 bases. The CDR3 is 13 residues long. CDR3 nucleotides: TGTGCCAGCACCCTCCAGGGTTTAGAGGGCTACACCTTC. Translating it yields CASTLQGLEGYTF.

The chain combines TRBV7-8 with TRBJ1-4; D unclear. CDR3 size: 17 residues. Trimming removed 1 base at V and 2 bases at J, with 14 bases between. Germline V CDR1 and CDR2: SGHVS, FQNEAQ. CDR3 amino acids: CASSLVDQEETNEKLFF. The DNA for the CDR3 is TGTGCCAGCAGCTTAGTCGATCAGGAGGAGACTAATGAAAAACTGTTTTTT.

This chain links TRBV19 with TRBJ1-3, with TRBD1 matching over 10 bases. V lost 4 bases, J lost 0 bases, and 3 bases stayed unmatched. CDR3 length: 16 residues. The V gene's germline CDR1 is LNHDA and CDR2 SQIVND (reference sequence). CDR3 in amino acids: CASSRGQGISGNTIYF. For the CDR3, the DNA is TGTGCCAGTAGTAGGGGACAGGGGATCTCTGGAAACACCATATATTTT.

This chain uses TRBV12-5 with TRBJ1-4; no definite D call. CDR1 and CDR2 (germline): LGHNT, FRNRAP. CDR3 length equals 13 residues. V lost 1 base, J lost 8 bases, and 8 bases lay in between. The chain's CDR3 is CASGLAREEKLFF. The DNA for the CDR3 is TGTGCTAGTGGTTTGGCCAGAGAGGAAAAACTGTTTTTT.

This chain links TRBV13 with TRBJ2-7; TRBD1 agrees at 7 bases. Germline V gene data show CDR1 as PRHDT and CDR2 as FYEKMQ (reference sequence). The CDR3 is 13 amino acids. V lost 5 bases to trimming and J lost 4 bases; unmatched junction nucleotides: 5. The chain's CDR3 is CASSPGTEYEQYF. Written as DNA, the CDR3 is TGTGCCAGCAGCCCGGGGACAGAATACGAGCAGTACTTC. Together with reference TRBV13 and TRBJ2-7, the CDR3 gives the full variable domain: AAGVIQSPRHLIKEKRETATLKCYPIPRHDTVYWYQQGPGQDPQFLISFYEKMQSDKGSIPDRFSAQQFSDYHSELNMSSLELGDSALYFCASSPGTEYEQYFGPGTRLTVT.

The chain links TRBV30 to TRBJ1-6; D is ambiguous. This CDR3 has 15 residues. The V end lost 0 bases, the J end lost 5 bases, and 11 bases lay between the germline ends. Germline V gene lookup returns CDR1 GTSNPN and CDR2 SVGIG (reference sequence). CDR3 in DNA: TGTGCCTGGAGTGTTTACGGACGGAATAATTCACCCCTCCACTTT. It yields the protein CAWSVYGRNNSPLHF.

The CDR3 loop reads CASSKPLARGYTF. CDR3 in DNA: TGTGCCAGCAGCAAACCACTGGCTCGCGGCTACACCTTC. This chain uses TRBV3-1 (or the pseudogene TRBV3-2) with TRBJ1-2, with D hard to call. This CDR3 spans 13 amino acids. Deletions cut 5 bases from V and 8 bases from J, with 15 bases between. Per the germline V gene, CDR1 is LGHDT and CDR2 is YNNKEL (reference sequence).

DNA of the CDR3: TGCGCCAGCAGCTTGGCGGGTCGGGTACAGGGGGCGATAGATACGCAGTATTTT. This encodes CASSLAGRVQGAIDTQYF. The chain couples TRBV5-1 to TRBJ2-3; 9 bases fit TRBD1. CDR1 is SGHRS, CDR2 YFSETQ, per germline. The CDR3 has 18 amino acids. The J segment lost 5 bases and the V segment lost 0 bases, leaving 13 bases of the junction unmatched.

The V call is TRBV9, the J call TRBJ1-5; D not certain. Trimming shortened V by 3 bases and J by 7 bases, and 14 bases separated the two germline ends. The CDR3 runs to 14 residues. The germline V gene has CDR1 SGDLS and CDR2 YYNGEE. CDR3 coding DNA: TGTGCCAGCAGCGCGTGGGGATTAAACCAGCCCCAGCATTTT. Its translation: CASSAWGLNQPQHF.

This chain uses TRBV6-2 or TRBV6-3 with TRBJ2-7; TRBD2 might be the D (6 bases). Trimming took off 0 bases at V and 3 bases at J, with 15 bases between the two ends. Germline V lookup: CDR1 MNHEY, CDR2 SVGEGT. This CDR3 region has 16 residues. CDR3 loop: CASSYSRGTVFYEQYF. In nucleotides, the CDR3 is TGTGCCAGCAGTTACTCGCGCGGGACCGTATTCTACGAGCAGTACTTC.

The genes are TRBV24-1 and TRBJ2-5; TRBD2 matches at 11 bases. The CDR3 consists of 17 residues. Trimming removed 1 base from V and 2 bases from J; junction bases left unmatched: 5. The germline V gene encodes CDR1 KGHDR and CDR2 SFDVKD. CDR3 loop: CATSDFWASGGQETQYF. CDR3 in DNA: TGTGCCACCAGTGATTTTTGGGCTAGCGGGGGGCAAGAGACCCAGTACTTC.

The chain employs TRBV15 and TRBJ2-5; D remains unclear. The CDR3 runs 12 residues. Germline-derived CDR1 and CDR2 are LNHNV and YYDKDF (reference sequence). V was pared by 0 bases and J by 5 bases, with 4 bases between. The CDR3 DNA is TGTGCCACCAGCAGAGATTGGGAGACCCAGTACTTC. Amino acid sequence: CATSRDWETQYF.

This chain links TRBV7-2 with TRBJ1-2; 7 bases map to TRBD1. This CDR3 contains 17 residues. After removal of 1 base from V and 4 bases from J, the junction contained 12 bases not matched to a gene. Germline V lookup: CDR1 SGHTA, CDR2 FQGNSA. The CDR3 DNA reads as TGTGCCAGCAGCTTAGAAGGCTTGAGGGGGCGAGGCTATGGCTACACCTTC. Translated, it gives CASSLEGLRGRGYGYTF.

The chain uses TRBV11-3 and TRBJ2-5; tentatively, D is TRBD1 (5 bases). Trimming removed 4 bases from V and 4 bases from J, with 10 bases in between. This CDR3 region has 13 residues. Germline CDR1 and CDR2: SGHNT and YENEEA. This CDR3 is CASSSGLLETQYF. The CDR3 DNA sequence: TGTGCCAGCAGCTCAGGGTTACTAGAGACCCAGTACTTC.

The chain links TRBV27 to TRBJ1-6, with 11 bases aligning to TRBD1. CDR3 length: 15 residues. Germline V CDR1 and CDR2: MNHEY, SMNVEV (reference sequence). The V segment lost 5 bases and the J segment 11 bases; nucleotides outside the gene matches: 8. CDR3 in DNA: TGTGCCAGCAGTCCACAGGGACAGGGGGTCACACCCCTCCACTTT. It yields the protein CASSPQGQGVTPLHF.

This chain joins TRBV27 and TRBJ2-1; 8 nucleotides agree with TRBD1. Trimming removed 3 bases from V and 7 bases from J; junction bases left unmatched: 8. Germline loops: CDR1 MNHEY, CDR2 SMNVEV (reference sequence). The CDR3 runs 15 residues. The CDR3 sequence: CASSLVAGGRNEQFF. The CDR3 DNA follows: TGTGCCAGCAGTTTGGTGGCAGGGGGCCGGAATGAGCAGTTCTTC.

V usage is TRBV2 and J usage is TRBJ2-6, with 7 bases identical to TRBD1. The CDR3 runs 18 residues. V dropped 7 bases and J dropped 0; count of bases not matched to a gene: 12. Germline CDR1 and CDR2: SNHLY and FYNNEI. This CDR3 is CASTPNRGLNSGANVLTF. As DNA, the CDR3 is TGTGCCAGCACCCCAAACAGGGGTCTAAACTCTGGGGCCAACGTCCTGACTTTC. Looking up the rest from reference TRBV2 and TRBJ2-6 gives the full variable domain: EPEVTQTPSHQVTQMGQEVILRCVPISNHLYFYWYRQILGQKVEFLVSFYNNEISEKSEIFDDQFSVERPDGSNFTLKIRSTKLEDSAMYFCASTPNRGLNSGANVLTFGAGSRLTVL.

This chain connects TRBV9 to TRBJ1-1; unclear D gene. Trimming cost V 2 bases and J 1 base, with 9 bases left between them. Germline values: CDR1 SGDLS, CDR2 YYNGEE. This CDR3 contains 14 residues. The CDR3 is CASSVRAENTEAFF. CDR3 DNA: TGTGCCAGCAGCGTCCGAGCGGAGAACACTGAAGCTTTCTTT.

This clone has a single count. This chain links TRBV7-2 with TRBJ1-6, with 10 positions matching TRBD1. After removal of 2 bases from V and 7 bases from J, the junction contained 8 bases not matched to a gene. Germline values: CDR1 SGHTA, CDR2 FQGNSA. The CDR3 sequence is 17 residues long. This CDR3 is CASSLIGGQGRNSPLHF. The CDR3 region has the DNA TGTGCCAGCAGCTTAATAGGGGGACAGGGGCGGAATTCACCCCTCCACTTT. The full variable domain, rest sourced from reference TRBV7-2 and TRBJ1-6, is GAGVSQSPSNKVTEKGKDVELRCDPISGHTALYWYRQSLGQGLEFLIYFQGNSAPDKSGLPSDRFSAERTGGSVSTLTIQRTQQEDSAVYLCASSLIGGQGRNSPLHFGNGTRLTVT.

This clone has only one observation. This CDR3 is CASSVAKNIQYF. CDR3 DNA sequence: TGTGCCAGCAGTGTAGCCAAAAACATTCAGTACTTC. The rearrangement uses TRBV2 and TRBJ2-4; D is ambiguous. The V end was cut by 4 bases, the J end by 0 bases, with 1 base between. CDR3 size: 12 residues. CDR1 is SNHLY and CDR2 is FYNNEI in the germline V gene.